The sequence of this T cell receptor beta chain was determined in a study of OX40 agonist ivuxolimab in advanced cancers. Background on the study: Three patients had partial responses: one hepatocellular carcinoma, two cutaneous melanoma.

Sequenced by immunoSEQ multiplex PCR; TCRdb stores in-frame clones only, minus some. Of some 45,000 clones in the sample, roughly 82% were seen once. This sequence was found in an adult with an advanced solid tumor such as melanoma, head and neck, liver or kidney cancer. The sequences come from CD4+ or CD8+ T cells sorted from blood, collected in a trial of the OX40 agonist ivuxolimab.

This CDR3 is CASSLGQGSHNEQFF. The CDR3 DNA is TGCGCCAGCAGCTTAGGACAGGGAAGCCACAATGAGCAGTTCTTC. This chain links TRBV5-1 with TRBJ2-1, with 8 bases fitting TRBD1. This CDR3 region has 15 residues. Trimming removed 2 bases from V and 5 bases from J; junction bases left unmatched: 6. Germline V gives CDR1 SGHRS, CDR2 YFSETQ.